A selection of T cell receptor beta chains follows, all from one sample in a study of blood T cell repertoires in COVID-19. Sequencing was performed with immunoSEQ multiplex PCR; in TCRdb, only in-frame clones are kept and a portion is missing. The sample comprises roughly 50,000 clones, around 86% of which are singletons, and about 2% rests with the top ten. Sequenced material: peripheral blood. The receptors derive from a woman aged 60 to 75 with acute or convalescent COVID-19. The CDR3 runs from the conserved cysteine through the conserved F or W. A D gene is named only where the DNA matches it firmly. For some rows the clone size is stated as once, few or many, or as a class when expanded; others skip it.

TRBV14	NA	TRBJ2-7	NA	CASSQVIRGEQYF	TGTGCCAGCAGCCAAGTCATAAGGGGCGAGCAGTACTTC
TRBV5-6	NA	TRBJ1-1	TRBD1	CASSIPGQGFGEAFF	TGTGCCAGCAGCATACCGGGACAGGGTTTTGGAGAAGCTTTCTTT
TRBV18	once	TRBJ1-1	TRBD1	CASSQGAFSEAFF	TGTGCCAGCTCACAGGGGGCCTTTTCTGAAGCTTTCTTT
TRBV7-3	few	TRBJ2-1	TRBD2	CASSWMGESGNNEQFF	TGTGCCAGCAGCTGGATGGGGGAGAGCGGGAACAATGAGCAGTTCTTC
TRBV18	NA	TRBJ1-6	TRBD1	CASSPGGQQPLHF	TGTGCCAGCTCACCGGGGGGACAGCAACCCCTCCACTTT
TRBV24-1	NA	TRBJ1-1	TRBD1	CATSDSSTGANTEAFF	TGTGCCACCAGTGATTCTTCCACAGGGGCGAACACTGAAGCTTTCTTT
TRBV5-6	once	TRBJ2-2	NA	CASTSAGELFF	TGTGCCAGCACCTCCGCGGGGGAGCTGTTTTTT
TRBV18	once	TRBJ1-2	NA	CASSIARQSGYTF	TGTGCCAGCTCCATCGCACGACAATCTGGCTACACCTTC
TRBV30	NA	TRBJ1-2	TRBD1	CAWNRLKMTGTGVPYGYTF	TGTGCCTGGAACCGATTAAAGATGACCGGGACAGGGGTCCCCTATGGCTACACCTTC
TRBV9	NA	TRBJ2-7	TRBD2	CASSAQPGLASTEQYF	TGTGCCAGCAGCGCTCAGCCGGGACTAGCATCTACCGAGCAGTACTTC
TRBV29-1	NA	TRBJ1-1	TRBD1	CSVELTTGGRVITEAFF	TGCAGCGTTGAGCTAACGACAGGGGGGCGGGTTATCACTGAAGCTTTCTTT
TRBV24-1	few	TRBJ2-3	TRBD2	CATSDLGTSGGADTQYF	TGTGCCACCAGTGATTTGGGGACTAGCGGGGGGGCAGATACGCAGTATTTT
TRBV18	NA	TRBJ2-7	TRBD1	CASSPQGRGSEQYF	TGTGCCAGCTCACCCCAGGGCAGGGGGAGTGAGCAGTACTTC
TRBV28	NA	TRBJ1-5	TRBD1	CASTEVGTGVQPQHF	TGTGCCAGCACCGAGGTGGGAACAGGGGTTCAGCCCCAGCATTTT
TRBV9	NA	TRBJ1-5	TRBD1	CASSPGDRGQGGNQPQHF	TGTGCCAGCAGCCCTGGGGACAGGGGGCAAGGTGGCAATCAGCCCCAGCATTTT
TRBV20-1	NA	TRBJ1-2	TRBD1	CSARTGDGYTF	TGCAGTGCTAGGACAGGGGATGGCTACACCTTC
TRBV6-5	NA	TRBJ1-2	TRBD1	CASRRTGDFDYGYTF	TGTGCCAGCAGGAGGACAGGGGATTTCGACTATGGCTACACCTTC